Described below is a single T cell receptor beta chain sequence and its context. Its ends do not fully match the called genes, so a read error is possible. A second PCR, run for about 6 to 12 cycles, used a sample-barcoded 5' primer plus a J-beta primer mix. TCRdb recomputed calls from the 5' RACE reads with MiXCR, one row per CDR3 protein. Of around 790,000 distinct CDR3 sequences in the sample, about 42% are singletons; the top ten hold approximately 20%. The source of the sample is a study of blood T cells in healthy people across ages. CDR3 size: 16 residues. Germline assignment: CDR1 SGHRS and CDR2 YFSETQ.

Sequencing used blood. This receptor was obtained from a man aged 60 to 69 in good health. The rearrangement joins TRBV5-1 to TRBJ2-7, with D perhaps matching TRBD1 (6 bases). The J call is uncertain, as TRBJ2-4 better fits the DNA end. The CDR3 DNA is TGCACCAGCAGCGACCGACAGGCTGGGGGCAAAAACATTCAGTACTTC. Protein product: CTSSDRQAGGKNIQYF.